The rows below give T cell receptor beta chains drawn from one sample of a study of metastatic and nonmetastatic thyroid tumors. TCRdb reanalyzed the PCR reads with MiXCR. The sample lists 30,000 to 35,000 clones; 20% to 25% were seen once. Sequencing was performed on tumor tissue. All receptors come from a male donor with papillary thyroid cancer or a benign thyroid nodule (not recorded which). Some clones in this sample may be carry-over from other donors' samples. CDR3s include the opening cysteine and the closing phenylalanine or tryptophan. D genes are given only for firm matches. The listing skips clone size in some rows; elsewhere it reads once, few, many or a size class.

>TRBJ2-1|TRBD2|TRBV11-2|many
CASSLYSLADYNEQFF
TGTGCCAGCAGCTTATACTCACTAGCGGACTACAATGAGCAGTTCTTC
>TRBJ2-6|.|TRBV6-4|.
CASSDRSGANVLTF
TGTGCCAGCAGTGACAGGTCTGGGGCCAACGTCCTGACTTTC
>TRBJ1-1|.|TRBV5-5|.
CASSASSETFF
TGTGCCAGCAGCGCTAGCTCTGAAACTTTCTTT
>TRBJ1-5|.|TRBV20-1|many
CSASRGVDQPQHF
TGCAGTGCTAGCAGGGGAGTCGATCAGCCCCAGCATTTT
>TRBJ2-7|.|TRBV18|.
CASSTAISYEQYF
TGTGCCAGCTCAACGGCCATCTCCTACGAGCAGTACTTC
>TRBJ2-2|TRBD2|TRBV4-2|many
CASSLSPGTSGRELFF
TGTGCCAGCAGCCTATCTCCCGGGACTAGTGGCCGGGAGCTGTTTTTT
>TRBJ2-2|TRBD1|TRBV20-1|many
CSAGQGASIGELFF
TGCAGTGCGGGACAGGGGGCCAGTATCGGGGAGCTGTTTTTT
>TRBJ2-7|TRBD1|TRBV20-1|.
CSARDVNRGYEQYF
TGCAGTGCTAGAGATGTAAACAGGGGTTACGAGCAGTACTTC
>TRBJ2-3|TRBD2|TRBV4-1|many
CASSQGRGTSADTQYF
TGCGCCAGCAGCCAAGGAAGAGGGACTAGCGCAGATACGCAGTATTTT
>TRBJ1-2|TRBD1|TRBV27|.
CASSLSDRVGYTF
TGTGCCAGCAGTTTATCGGACAGGGTAGGCTACACCTTC
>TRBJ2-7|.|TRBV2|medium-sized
CASSSQTYEQYF
TGTGCCAGCAGTTCGCAGACCTACGAGCAGTACTTC
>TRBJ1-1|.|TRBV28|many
CASSLGGSLAEAFF
TGTGCCAGCAGTTTGGGGGGGAGTCTGGCTGAAGCTTTCTTT
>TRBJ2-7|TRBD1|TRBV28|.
CASRDSLCEQYF
TGTGCCAGCCGGGACAGCCTCTGCGAGCAATACTTC
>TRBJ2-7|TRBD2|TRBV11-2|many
CASSYQREMYEQYF
TGTGCCAGCAGCTATCAGCGGGAGATGTACGAGCAGTACTTC
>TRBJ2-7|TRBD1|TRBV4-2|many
CASSQGDRGYEQYF
TGTGCCAGCAGCCAAGGAGACAGGGGTTACGAGCAGTACTTC
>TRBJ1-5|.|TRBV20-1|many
CSARERGEYSNQPQHF
TGCAGTGCTAGAGAGCGGGGGGAATATAGCAATCAGCCCCAGCATTTT
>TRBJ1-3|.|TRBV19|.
CASRPSRNTIYF
TGTGCCAGTAGGCCTTCGAGGAACACCATATATTTT
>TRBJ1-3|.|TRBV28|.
CAISPTGSVNTIYF
TGTGCCATCAGCCCGACGGGATCTGTAAACACCATATATTTT
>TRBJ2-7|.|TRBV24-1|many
CATSDRGQSEQYF
TGTGCCACCAGTGATCGTGGGCAGAGCGAGCAGTACTTC
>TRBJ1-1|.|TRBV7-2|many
CASRDQANTEAFF
TGTGCCAGCAGAGACCAGGCGAACACTGAAGCTTTCTTT
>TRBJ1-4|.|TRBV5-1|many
CASSFGGAEKLFF
TGCGCCAGCAGCTTTGGGGGGGCTGAAAAACTGTTTTTT
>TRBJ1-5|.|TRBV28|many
CASSLQADSNQPQHF
TGTGCCAGCAGTTTACAGGCGGATAGCAATCAGCCCCAGCATTTT
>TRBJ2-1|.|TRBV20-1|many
CSARLSGPASNEQFF
TGCAGTGCTAGATTGTCGGGTCCCGCTAGCAATGAGCAGTTCTTC
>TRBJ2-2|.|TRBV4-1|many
CASSGRTNTGELFF
TGCGCCAGCAGTGGGAGGACGAACACCGGGGAGCTGTTTTTT
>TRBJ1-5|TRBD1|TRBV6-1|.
CASSPDRAGQPQHF
TGTGCCAGCAGTCCCGACAGGGCTGGGCAGCCCCAGCATTTT
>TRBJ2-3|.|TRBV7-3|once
CASSLAGLGSYTQYF
TGTGCCAGCAGCTTAGCAGGGCTGGGGTCATATACGCAGTATTTT
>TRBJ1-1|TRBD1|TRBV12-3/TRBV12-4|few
CASRPDRVSFFTEAFF
TGTGCCAGCAGGCCTGACAGGGTTTCTTTTTTCACTGAAGCTTTCTTT